A single sample is the source of the 8 T cell receptor beta chains below, sequenced in a study of blood T cells in healthy people across ages. A second roughly 6 to 11 cycle PCR used barcoded and J-beta primers. TCRdb redid the calling of the 5' RACE reads with MiXCR, one entry per CDR3 protein. The table has 950,000 to 1,200,000 distinct CDR3 sequences, about two fifths seen once. Sequenced material: blood. The receptors shown here come from a man aged 18 to 30 in good health.

This clonotype was counted only a few times. The chain recombines TRBV20-1 with TRBJ2-4; D call uncertain. Germline-derived CDR1 and CDR2 are DFQATT and SNEGSKA (reference sequence). The V end was cut by 1 base, the J end by 0 bases, with 13 bases between. The CDR3 totals 16 residues. The chain's CDR3 is CSARGWGSGAKNIQYF. The CDR3 DNA is TGCAGTGCTAGAGGTTGGGGTAGTGGAGCCAAAAACATTCAGTACTTC.

The chain links TRBV10-3 to TRBJ2-5; no clear D gene. The CDR3 is 14 residues long. Germline loops: CDR1 ENHRY, CDR2 SYGVKD. The V end lost 2 bases, the J end lost 0 bases, and 7 bases lay between the germline ends. The CDR3 DNA reads TGTGCCATCAGTGAGCTGCTAGACCAAGAGACCCAGTACTTC. Protein: CAISELLDQETQYF.

The chain joins TRBV6-2 or TRBV6-3 to TRBJ1-1; 7 nucleotides agree with TRBD1. The germline V gene has CDR1 MNHEY and CDR2 SVGEGT. CDR3 length: 14 residues. V gave up 11 bases and J gave up 2 bases; unmatched junction bases: 11. CDR3 sequence reads: CAVHRGGGNTEAFF. The CDR3 DNA follows: TGTGCCGTCCACAGGGGCGGAGGCAACACTGAAGCTTTCTTT.

The rearrangement links TRBV7-2 to TRBJ1-1, with no clear D. CDR3 length: 15 amino acids. CDR1 SGHTA and CDR2 FQGNSA come from the germline V gene. Trimming removed 4 bases at V and 0 bases at J, with 12 bases between. The CDR3 sequence: CASSSEGGMNTEAFF. In DNA form, the CDR3 reads TGTGCCAGCAGCTCGGAAGGCGGGATGAACACTGAAGCTTTCTTT.

This clonotype was found many times. The rearrangement links TRBV12-3 or TRBV12-4 to TRBJ2-3; D possibly corresponds to TRBD1 (6 bases). V shed 6 bases and J shed 4 bases, with 14 bases lying between them. This CDR3 comprises 14 residues. This CDR3 is CASRSLGASDTQYF. The CDR3 DNA reads as TGTGCCAGCAGGTCCTTGGGGGCGTCAGATACGCAGTATTTT.

The chain employs TRBV6-5 and TRBJ1-1, with 7 bases identical to TRBD1. This CDR3 comprises 12 residues. CDR1 MNHEY and CDR2 SVGAGI come from the germline V gene. The ends lost 8 bases at V and 6 bases at J; junction bases unmatched: 6. The CDR3 sequence: CASGRGLAEAFF. The DNA of the CDR3 is TGTGCCAGCGGCAGGGGGTTGGCTGAAGCTTTCTTT.

The rearrangement joins TRBV6-2 or TRBV6-3 to TRBJ2-1; tentative D call: TRBD2 (7 bases). This CDR3 has 12 residues. Germline loops: CDR1 MNHEY, CDR2 SVGEGT. V lost 6 bases and J 8 bases, leaving 11 bases between the germline ends. The CDR3 loop reads CASSKGGYEQFF. CDR3 bases: TGTGCCAGCAGCAAGGGGGGGTATGAGCAGTTCTTC.

The CDR3 spells CSVAMTPNTEAFF. DNA for the CDR3: TGCAGCGTTGCAATGACCCCGAACACTGAAGCTTTCTTT. The V and J genes are TRBV29-1 and TRBJ1-1; D is unclear. The V end lost 4 bases, the J end lost 1 base, and 10 bases lay between the germline ends. Germline assignment: CDR1 SQVTM and CDR2 ANQGSEA. The CDR3 is made up of 13 amino acids.